One sample yielded the 29 T cell receptor beta chains listed below, sequenced in a study of blood T cells in healthy people across ages (dated by TCRdb to 2015 to 2017). Libraries were constructed by 5' RACE. Instrument used: Illumina HiSeq 2500. A second PCR of about 6 to 12 cycles was performed with a sample-barcoded 5' primer and a J-beta primer mix. TCRdb took the public reads, trimmed them with fastp at Q25, ran MiXCR for clone calling and kept in-frame beta chains. One record per CDR3 amino acid sequence lists the most common genes and DNA. Within this sample are approximately 1.5 million distinct CDR3 sequences, with 30% to 35% of them counted one time only. Of the sample, over 9% falls within the top ten clones. Sequenced material: blood. Receptors originate from a woman in her 30s in good health.

A word on this clonotype: Germline and junction disagree at one end, which may indicate a read error. The rearrangement links TRBV12-3 or TRBV12-4 to TRBJ1-4; tentative D call: TRBD1 (5 bases). The CDR3 extends over 14 amino acids. CDR3 sequence reads: CASSWGVTNEKRFF. CDR3 sequence (DNA): TGTGCCAGCAGTTGGGGGGTAACTAATGAAAAACGGTTTTTT.

The rearrangement joins TRBV28 to TRBJ1-1; D is unresolved. CDR3 length: 12 amino acids. Trimming pared 8 bases from V and 2 bases from J, leaving 9 bases between. Germline CDR1 reads MDHEN; CDR2 reads SYDVKM. The CDR3 loop reads CASLELNTEAFF. CDR3 sequence (DNA): TGTGCCAGCTTGGAGCTTAACACTGAAGCTTTCTTT.

The J gene is TRBJ2-7, the V gene TRBV5-1, with 8 bases aligning to TRBD2. V trimming: 4 bases; J trimming: 2 bases; junction bases outside the gene matches: 8. This CDR3 spans 15 amino acids. Germline assignment: CDR1 SGHRS and CDR2 YFSETQ. CDR3 nucleotides: TGCGCCAGCAGCCCCGAGGTTAGCGGGACCTACGAGCAGTACTTC. Encoded protein: CASSPEVSGTYEQYF. Using reference TRBV5-1 and TRBJ2-7 for the parts outside the CDR3, the full variable domain is KAGVTQTPRYLIKTRGQQVTLSCSPISGHRSVSWYQQTPGQGLQFLFEYFSETQRNKGNFPGRFSGRQFSNSRSEMNVSTLELGDSALYLCASSPEVSGTYEQYFGPGTRLTVT.

The chain couples TRBV11-2 to TRBJ2-3, with a tentative D call TRBD2 (7 bases). Trimming cost V 1 base and J 1 base, with 18 bases left between them. The CDR3 runs to 18 residues. Per the germline V gene, CDR1 is SGHAT and CDR2 is FQNNGV. CDR3 residues: CASSLGTKGEGRTDTQYF. DNA for the CDR3: TGTGCCAGCAGCTTAGGGACCAAGGGGGAGGGCCGCACAGATACGCAGTATTTT.

Concerning this clonotype: The germline gene is not matched at one end of the junction; a read error may be the cause. The chain employs TRBV14 and TRBJ2-7, with 7 bases aligning to TRBD2. The CDR3 contains 15 residues. Germline lookup yields CDR1 SGHDN and CDR2 FVKESK. The CDR3 loop is CACSQEASGSYEQYF. In DNA, the CDR3 is TGTGCCTGCAGCCAAGAGGCTAGCGGATCCTACGAGCAGTACTTC.

The table lists this clonotype with many counts. V is TRBV7-2 and J is TRBJ2-3, with D uncertain. Germline-derived CDR1 and CDR2 are SGHTA and FQGNSA. V was clipped by 5 bases and J by 0 bases, with 18 bases between them. This CDR3 has 17 residues. The CDR3: CASSPRRLSTSTDTQYF. The CDR3 DNA is TGTGCCAGCAGCCCACGCAGGTTATCAACTAGCACAGATACGCAGTATTTT.

This chain links TRBV29-1 with TRBJ2-7, with TRBD1 matching 8 bases. The V and J ends lost 2 bases and 4 bases, in that order; junction bases with no gene match: 13. Germline CDR1 and CDR2: SQVTM and ANQGSEA. This CDR3 is 16 amino acids long. The CDR3 here is CSVEFLGSRGPYEQYF. CDR3 nucleotide sequence: TGCAGCGTTGAATTCCTTGGTTCCAGGGGGCCATACGAGCAGTACTTC.

This sequence joins TRBV4-2 and TRBJ2-1, with 11 bases lining up with TRBD2. Per the germline V gene, CDR1 is LGHNA and CDR2 is YNFKEQ. V lost 5 bases and J lost 9; bases outside the gene matches: 6. The CDR3 sequence is 14 residues long. CDR3 protein: CASSDHGLAGEQFF. The CDR3 DNA follows: TGTGCCAGCAGCGACCACGGACTAGCGGGTGAGCAGTTCTTC.

V gene TRBV2 combines with J gene TRBJ1-2; possibly TRBD1 for D (6 bases). The CDR3 loop spans 13 amino acids. The V and J ends lost 4 bases and 4 bases respectively, with 10 bases between them. Looked up from germline, CDR1 is SNHLY and CDR2 is FYNNEI. Written as DNA, the CDR3 is TGTGCCAGCAGTGGGACAGAGTCCTATGGCTACACCTTC. This encodes CASSGTESYGYTF.

The rearrangement joins TRBV13 to TRBJ2-7; unclear D gene. Between the trimmed V and J ends, which lost 4 bases and 3 bases, there was a span of 10 bases. Germline CDR1 is PRHDT and CDR2 is FYEKMQ (reference sequence). The CDR3 is 13 amino acids. The CDR3 DNA follows: TGTGCCAGCAGCTCCCCCCCAAACTACGAGCAGTACTTC. Translation: CASSSPPNYEQYF.

The chain carries TRBV6-1 and TRBJ2-4; 10 bases are a match to TRBD1. With V trimmed by 0 bases and J by 8 bases, 7 bases remained unmatched. Germline CDR1 is MNHNS and CDR2 is SASEGT. The CDR3 length is 16 residues. The DNA for the CDR3 is TGTGCCAGCAGTGAAGCGCGAGGGACAGGGGAAGACATTCAGTACTTC. Protein product: CASSEARGTGEDIQYF.

The rearrangement uses TRBV2 and TRBJ2-1, with 11 nucleotides matching TRBD2. V lost 6 bases and J lost 0; bases outside the gene matches: 7. The CDR3 is 17 amino acids. Germline CDR1 is SNHLY and CDR2 is FYNNEI. The CDR3 coding sequence is TGTGCCAGCAGGGCCGGACTAGCGGGCCGCTCCTACAATGAGCAGTTCTTC. This codes for CASRAGLAGRSYNEQFF.

The V and J genes are TRBV5-6 and TRBJ2-1; 10 bases fit TRBD2. Germline V gene data show CDR1 as SGHDT and CDR2 as YYEEEE. This CDR3 comprises 17 residues. The V segment lost 0 bases and the J segment 1 base; nucleotides outside the gene matches: 4. The CDR3 loop is CASSLVASGSSYNEQFF. CDR3 coding DNA: TGTGCCAGCAGCTTGGTGGCTAGCGGGAGTTCCTACAATGAGCAGTTCTTC.

This chain joins TRBV2 and TRBJ2-7, with D tentatively TRBD2 (6 bases). V was clipped by 3 bases and J by 8 bases, with 14 bases between them. CDR1 and CDR2 (germline): SNHLY, FYNNEI. This CDR3 has 13 residues. CDR3 DNA sequence: TGTGCCAGCAGTGAGGGACTGCGTTTACAGCAGTACTTC. As protein: CASSEGLRLQQYF.

The V and J genes are TRBV6-2 or TRBV6-3 and TRBJ1-1, with 7 bases fitting TRBD1. Unmatched junction bases numbered 12, after V lost 6 bases and J lost 11 bases. Germline assignment: CDR1 MNHEY and CDR2 SVGEGT. CDR3 length: 13 amino acids. The CDR3 DNA reads TGTGCCAGCAGCCCAGCAGACAGGGCTGGGGCTTTCTTT. Amino acids: CASSPADRAGAFF.

CDR3 DNA sequence: TGTGCCAGCACCCTTGGGACAGGGGCCCGAGCGGGCTATGGCTACACCTTC. This gives the protein CASTLGTGARAGYGYTF. The rearrangement uses TRBV28 and TRBJ1-2; 10 nucleotides align to TRBD1. The germline CDR1 and CDR2 sequences are MDHEN and SYDVKM. There are 17 residues in the CDR3. The ends lost 7 bases at V and 4 bases at J; junction bases unmatched: 15.

This clonotype turned up a few times. The rearrangement uses TRBV10-3 and TRBJ2-3, with 16 positions matching TRBD2. In germline, CDR1 is ENHRY, CDR2 SYGVKD. V was clipped by 5 bases and J by 1 base; unmatched bases: 9. The CDR3 contains 19 residues. CDR3 residues: CAISPGLAGGPVGTDTQYF. CDR3 bases: TGTGCCATCAGTCCGGGACTAGCGGGAGGGCCCGTGGGCACAGATACGCAGTATTTT.

The chain recombines TRBV18 with TRBJ1-1; D gene ambiguous. Between the trimmed V and J ends, which lost 0 bases and 4 bases, there was a span of 12 bases. The CDR3 totals 15 residues. Germline CDR1 KGHSH, CDR2 LQKENI. The CDR3 DNA is TGTGCCAGCTCACCACCGGAAAAGACACGCACTGAAGCTTTCTTT. Its protein product is CASSPPEKTRTEAFF.

The V gene is TRBV7-2, the J gene TRBJ2-5; tentatively, D is TRBD1 (6 bases). Trimming pared 5 bases from V and 5 bases from J, leaving 12 bases between. Germline V gene lookup returns CDR1 SGHTA and CDR2 FQGNSA. CDR3 size: 13 residues. Here the CDR3 DNA reads TGTGCCAGCAGCCAAACAGGGTTGGAGACCCAGTACTTC. This gives the protein CASSQTGLETQYF.

The V and J genes are TRBV5-6 and TRBJ2-4; D gene unclear. Near its end, the DNA agrees better with TRBJ2-7, so the J call may be wrong. This CDR3 has 14 amino acids. Germline lookup yields CDR1 SGHDT and CDR2 YYEEEE. DNA of the CDR3: TGTGCCAGCAGCAAGGACCTAAACAATTACGAGCAGTACTTC. Translated: CASSKDLNNYEQYF.

This clonotype has just a few counts. The chain couples TRBV5-1 to TRBJ1-4, with D maybe TRBD1 (5 bases). The germline V gene has CDR1 SGHRS and CDR2 YFSETQ. There are 15 residues in the CDR3. V was cut by 3 bases and J by 0 bases, with 9 bases left in between. CDR3: CASSWRQPTNEKLFF. DNA for the CDR3: TGCGCCAGCAGCTGGAGACAGCCAACTAATGAAAAACTGTTTTTT. The full variable domain, rest sourced from reference TRBV5-1 and TRBJ1-4, is KAGVTQTPRYLIKTRGQQVTLSCSPISGHRSVSWYQQTPGQGLQFLFEYFSETQRNKGNFPGRFSGRQFSNSRSEMNVSTLELGDSALYLCASSWRQPTNEKLFFGSGTQLSVL.

This clonotype was seen just once. A much larger clonotype is one base distant, so this may be a read error. The DNA of the CDR3 is TGCAGTGCGCCCGGGACAAGGAGCTGCACCTTC. Its translation: CSAPGTRSCTF. The rearrangement links TRBV20-1 to TRBJ1-2, with D possibly TRBD1 on 6 matching bases. There are 11 residues in the CDR3. V was shortened by 6 bases and J by 13 bases, with 18 bases between the two germline ends. Germline CDR1 is DFQATT and CDR2 is SNEGSKA (reference sequence).

This clonotype was counted at least ten times. The CDR3 reads CSAVGLDEKLFF. Here the CDR3 DNA reads TGCAGCGCCGTGGGGCTGGATGAAAAACTGTTTTTT. The chain has TRBV29-1 and TRBJ1-4; TRBD1 might be the D (5 bases). V lost 7 bases, J lost 6 bases, and 12 bases lay in between. CDR1 SQVTM and CDR2 ANQGSEA come from the germline V gene. CDR3 length: 12 residues.

This clonotype occurred many times. The J gene is TRBJ1-1, the V gene TRBV4-1; 8 nucleotides line up with TRBD1. With V trimmed by 1 base and J by 3 bases, 1 base remained unmatched. From germline, CDR1 is MGHRA and CDR2 YSYEKL. There are 14 residues in the CDR3. The CDR3 reads CASSQGTGYTEAFF. CDR3 coding DNA: TGCGCCAGCAGCCAAGGGACAGGGTACACTGAAGCTTTCTTT.

The chain combines TRBV6-1 with TRBJ2-2; TRBD2 matches 8 bases. There are 14 residues in the CDR3. V lost 7 bases, J lost 7 bases, and 8 bases stayed unmatched. Per germline, CDR1 MNHNS and CDR2 SASEGT. The CDR3 reads CASIGTRLFGELFF. CDR3 DNA: TGTGCCAGCATCGGGACTAGACTGTTCGGGGAGCTGTTTTTT.

This clonotype has more than one count but fewer than ten. This chain links TRBV5-1 with TRBJ2-3; the match to TRBD1 covers 8 bases. The trim removed 0 bases at V and 13 bases at J, leaving 16 bases unmatched. Germline CDR1 and CDR2: SGHRS and YFSETQ. CDR3 length equals 16 residues. Written as DNA, the CDR3 is TGCGCCAGCAGCTTGGTAGTTTCTGTGGGACAGGAAAAGAAGTATTTT. This gives the protein CASSLVVSVGQEKKYF.

In this sample, this clonotype turned up many times. The chain uses TRBV7-3 and TRBJ2-1; 9 bases are a match to TRBD2. CDR3 length: 16 amino acids. The germline V gene encodes CDR1 SGHTA and CDR2 FQGTGA. The V gene end was trimmed by 2 bases and the J gene end by 4 bases; junction bases not matched to a gene: 6. For the CDR3, the DNA is TGTGCCAGCAGCTTAGCGGGACTAGCAGCATACAATGAGCAGTTCTTC. This codes for CASSLAGLAAYNEQFF.

V and J are TRBV14 and TRBJ1-2, with D perhaps TRBD1 (6 bases). The V gene lost 4 bases and the J gene lost 2 bases, with 14 bases spanning the gap. The CDR3 is 15 residues long. Germline V gives CDR1 SGHDN, CDR2 FVKESK. The CDR3 region is CASSPGQTTNYGYTF. The CDR3 coding sequence is TGTGCCAGCAGCCCCGGACAGACGACAAACTATGGCTACACCTTC.

The chain carries TRBV20-1 and TRBJ2-5; the D gene is possibly TRBD2 (5 bases). Germline V lookup: CDR1 DFQATT, CDR2 SNEGSKA (reference sequence). This CDR3 has 17 residues. V was pared by 5 bases and J by 1 base, with 23 bases between. CDR3 nucleotides: TGCAGTGCTGGAGGTGTGGGCATCCAGTCTTCCCAAGAGACCCAGTACTTC. This sequence encodes CSAGGVGIQSSQETQYF.